The clone carrying this T cell receptor beta chain was seen many times. TCRdb ran MiXCR on the 5' RACE reads and lists one entry per CDR3 protein. The sample has tens of thousands of distinct CDR3 sequences, about 15% seen once. This record comes from a study of T cells of healthy individuals. This CDR3 region has 13 residues. Germline trimming cut 6 bases from V and 8 bases from J; bases unmatched to any gene: 5. Per the germline V gene, CDR1 is LGHDT and CDR2 is YNNKEL (reference sequence). The chain recombines TRBV3-1 with TRBJ2-1; 9 bases are shared with TRBD2. The receptor was derived from a human donor in good health. For the CDR3, the DNA is TGTGCCAGCAGACGGACTAGCGCCGATGAGCAGTTCTTC. Translation gives CASRRTSADEQFF.